This is a list of T cell receptor beta chains from one sample in a study of naive and memory T cell subsets. MiXCR, applied by TCRdb to the UMI-ligation and nested PCR reads, yields one record per CDR3 protein. The top ten hold less than 20% of the sample, which has over 20,000 distinct CDR3 sequences, more than 9.5% seen once. Sequencing was performed on central memory CD8+ T cells from blood. These receptors all come from a human donor in good health. CDR3s include the opening cysteine and the closing phenylalanine or tryptophan. D genes are given only for firm matches. Clone size is not always given. Where it is, it says once, few, many or a class for expanded clones.

j_gene	v_gene	abundance	d_gene	CDR3nt	CDR3aa
TRBJ2-1	TRBV11-2	.	TRBD2	TGTGCCAGCAGCACCACCCCCCTAGCGGGAGGGTTTAATGAGCAGTTCTTC	CASSTTPLAGGFNEQFF
TRBJ1-4	TRBV7-9	many	.	TGTGCCAGCAGCCCACGGAGGGGCAGGGGCGAAGAAAAACTGTTTTTT	CASSPRRGRGEEKLFF
TRBJ1-6	TRBV7-2	many	TRBD1	TGTGCCAGCAGCTTAGACAGGGGGCTAAATTCACCCCTCCACTTT	CASSLDRGLNSPLHF
TRBJ2-7	TRBV5-6	few	TRBD1	TGTGCCAGCGGACAGGGAAGTTACGAGCAGTACTTC	CASGQGSYEQYF
TRBJ1-1	TRBV30	few	.	TGTGCCTGGAGTGTATGGGCAACCGAGGAGGCTTTCTTT	CAWSVWATEEAFF
TRBJ2-1	TRBV29-1	.	.	TGCAGCGTTGAAGATGGGCAGACCAATGAGCAGTTCTTC	CSVEDGQTNEQFF
TRBJ1-2	TRBV29-1	many	.	TGCAGCGTTCAGGGGACTACTAACTATGGCTACACCTTC	CSVQGTTNYGYTF
TRBJ2-3	TRBV27	few	.	TGTGCCAGCAGTAATCTACCGATACCTACAAATACGCAGTATTTT	CASSNLPIPTNTQYF
TRBJ2-5	TRBV28	.	.	TGTGCCAGCAGAGCGGGCTGGAACGGGGCGGAGACCCAGTACTTC	CASRAGWNGAETQYF
TRBJ2-7	TRBV28	many	.	TGTGCCAGCAGTTCCAATTTCCCCGAGCAGTACTTC	CASSSNFPEQYF
TRBJ2-7	TRBV27	.	.	TGTGCCAGCAGTTTTGGGGACGGCTACGAGCAGTACTTC	CASSFGDGYEQYF